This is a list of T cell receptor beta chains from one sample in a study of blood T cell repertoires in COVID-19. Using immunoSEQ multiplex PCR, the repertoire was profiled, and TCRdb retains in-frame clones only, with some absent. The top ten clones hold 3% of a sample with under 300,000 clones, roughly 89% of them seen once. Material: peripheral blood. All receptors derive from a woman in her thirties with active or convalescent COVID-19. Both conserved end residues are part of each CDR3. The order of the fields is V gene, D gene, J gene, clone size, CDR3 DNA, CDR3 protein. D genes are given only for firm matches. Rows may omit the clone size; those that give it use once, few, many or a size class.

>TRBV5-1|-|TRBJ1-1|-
TGCGCCAGCAGCCGAGGGTCTGGGGACACTGAAGCTTTCTTT
CASSRGSGDTEAFF
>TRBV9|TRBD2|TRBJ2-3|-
TGTGCCAGCAGCTTTCGGGACTACACAGATACGCAGTATTTT
CASSFRDYTDTQYF
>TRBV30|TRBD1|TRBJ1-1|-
TGTGCCTGGGACCGGACAGGGAACACTGAAGCTTTCTTT
CAWDRTGNTEAFF
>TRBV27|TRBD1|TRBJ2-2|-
TGTGCCAGCAGTTTATCAAGGACAGGGGGTGGCGGGGAGCTGTTTTTT
CASSLSRTGGGGELFF
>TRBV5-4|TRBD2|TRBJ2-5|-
TGTGCCAGCAGCACAGCGGGGGGACCCCAAGAGACCCAGTACTTC
CASSTAGGPQETQYF
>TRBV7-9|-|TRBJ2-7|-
TGTGCCAGCAGCCACCCTGGGCCTGAGGGATCCTACGAGCAGTACTTC
CASSHPGPEGSYEQYF
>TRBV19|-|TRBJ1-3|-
TGTGCCAGTAGTAATCGGGAGAGAAACACCATATATTTT
CASSNRERNTIYF
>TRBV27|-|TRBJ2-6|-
TGTGCCAGCAGTTTATTTCAGGGGCCCGAAACCCCTGGGGCCAACGTCCTGACTTTC
CASSLFQGPETPGANVLTF
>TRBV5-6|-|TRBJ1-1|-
TGTGCCAGCAGCCGTCGGGGGGCGGGTGAGAACACTGAAGCTTTCTTT
CASSRRGAGENTEAFF
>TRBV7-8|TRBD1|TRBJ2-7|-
TGTGCCAGCAGCTTAGTCTGGGACAGGGACGAGCAGTACTTC
CASSLVWDRDEQYF
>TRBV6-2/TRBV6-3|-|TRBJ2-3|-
TGTGCCAGCAGTCATAGACTGTTAACAGATACGCAGTATTTT
CASSHRLLTDTQYF
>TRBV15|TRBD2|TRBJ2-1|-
TGTGCCACCAGCAGGGGACTAGCGGGGTCAGGGAATGAGCAGTTCTTC
CATSRGLAGSGNEQFF
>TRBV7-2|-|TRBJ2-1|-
TGTGCCAGCAGCCCCCTTCTAACGGGTCATGGTGAGCAGTTCTTC
CASSPLLTGHGEQFF
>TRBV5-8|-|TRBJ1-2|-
TGTGCCAGCAGCCCCGGACAGCCCAACTATGGCTACACCTTC
CASSPGQPNYGYTF
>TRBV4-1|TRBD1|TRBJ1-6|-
TGCGCCAGCAGCCTGTTCACGGGACAGTCTGATTCACCCCTCCACTTT
CASSLFTGQSDSPLHF
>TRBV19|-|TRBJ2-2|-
TGTGCCAGTAGTATCAGGACTATTACGAACACCGGGGAGCTGTTTTTT
CASSIRTITNTGELFF
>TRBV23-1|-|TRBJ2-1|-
TGCGCCAGCAGCCGGGCGGCGGGACCCTCCCGGGGAGAGCAGTTCTTC
CASSRAAGPSRGEQFF
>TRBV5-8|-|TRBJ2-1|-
TGTGCCAGCAGCCAAACCGGGACTCCGATTAGTGAGCAGTTCTTC
CASSQTGTPISEQFF
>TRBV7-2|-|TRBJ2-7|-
TGTGCCAGCAGTCCCAGGGTGTCCACCTACGAGCAGTACTTC
CASSPRVSTYEQYF
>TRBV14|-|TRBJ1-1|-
TGTGCCAGCAGCCAGTACGGCACTGAAGCTTTCTTT
CASSQYGTEAFF
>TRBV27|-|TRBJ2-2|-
TGTGCCAGCAGTTTATACAGGGATTTAGGAAATAAGAACACCGGGGAGCTGTTTTTT
CASSLYRDLGNKNTGELFF
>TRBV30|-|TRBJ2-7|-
TGTGCCTGGAGTTTATCCTACGAGCAGTACTTC
CAWSLSYEQYF
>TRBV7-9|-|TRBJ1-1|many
TGTGCCAGCACCTTCGTGGAAGGGGATGGGATGAACACTGAAGCTTTCTTT
CASTFVEGDGMNTEAFF
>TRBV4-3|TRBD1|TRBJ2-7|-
TGCGCCAGCAGCCAAGACCCCGTGACGACAGGGATGTACGAGCAGTACTTC
CASSQDPVTTGMYEQYF
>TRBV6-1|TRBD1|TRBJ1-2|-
TGTGCCAGCAGTGAGAACGCCGGAATAGGGGGCCCTCCTAACTATGGCTACACCTTC
CASSENAGIGGPPNYGYTF
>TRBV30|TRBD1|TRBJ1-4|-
TGTGCCTGGAGTGTACCCGGGACAGGGTTTGAAAAACTGTTTTTT
CAWSVPGTGFEKLFF
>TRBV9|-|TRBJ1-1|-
TGTGCCAGCAGCCACTCCGGGGGGGTTGGGAACACTGAAGCTTTCTTT
CASSHSGGVGNTEAFF
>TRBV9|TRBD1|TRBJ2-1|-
TGTGCCAGCAGCGCGTTGGGACAGGGTGGCGAGCAGTTCTTC
CASSALGQGGEQFF
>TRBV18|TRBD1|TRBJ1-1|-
TGTGCCAGCTCACCGGAGACAGGGTCCTTTGAAGCTTTCTTT
CASSPETGSFEAFF
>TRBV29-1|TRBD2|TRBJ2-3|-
TGCAGCGTTACACTAGCGGGGGGGCCTACAGATACGCAGTATTTT
CSVTLAGGPTDTQYF